The 26 T cell receptor beta chains below all came from one sample that was sequenced in a study of T cells in Graves' hyperthyroidism and ophthalmopathy (dated by TCRdb to the late 2010s). The library was generated by multiplex PCR. Sequenced using an Illumina HiSeq 2000. TCR beta CDR3 regions were amplified from RNA transcripts. For the first round of RT-PCR on the TCR CDR3, the HTBI primer set was used together with the Qiagen OneStep RT-PCR kit. In-frame beta chains were kept once TCRdb had trimmed the public reads at Q25 with fastp and called clones with MiXCR. A single entry per CDR3 protein holds the most common genes and DNA from its merged rows. The sample profile shows roughly 300,000 distinct CDR3 sequences; approximately 14% of them were found once. The top ten hold just under 25% of the sample. The sequenced sample was blood. These receptors were taken from a woman in her twenties or thirties with Graves' hyperthyroidism.

This clonotype showed up just a few times. The chain couples TRBV29-1 to TRBJ2-1; D possibly matches TRBD1 or TRBD2 (6 bases each). V was pared by 4 bases and J by 8 bases, with 18 bases between. Per germline, CDR1 SQVTM and CDR2 ANQGSEA. This CDR3 region has 14 residues. The CDR3 DNA follows: TGCAGCGTTGGAAAGTCGGGGGCCAGGGATGAGCAGTTCTTC. Its translation: CSVGKSGARDEQFF.

The V gene is TRBV3-1, the J gene TRBJ2-2; TRBD2 aligns across 12 bases. After removal of 3 bases from V and 4 bases from J, the junction contained 3 bases not matched to a gene. The CDR3 covers 16 residues. CDR1 LGHDT and CDR2 YNNKEL come from the germline V gene (reference sequence). The CDR3 reads CASSHGLAGFTGELFF. In nucleotides, the CDR3 is TGTGCCAGCAGCCATGGACTAGCGGGATTCACCGGGGAGCTGTTTTTT.

This clonotype occurred a few times. J is TRBJ1-3 and V is TRBV20-1, with D maybe TRBD1 (5 bases). Deletions cut 1 base from V and 0 bases from J, with 10 bases between. Germline V gene data show CDR1 as DFQATT and CDR2 as SNEGSKA (reference sequence). The CDR3 is made up of 15 amino acids. CDR3 amino acids: CSARAGGDSGNTIYF. The CDR3 coding sequence is TGCAGTGCTAGAGCGGGAGGGGACTCTGGAAACACCATATATTTT.

This clonotype was counted a few times. The genes are TRBV20-1 and TRBJ2-1; D is possibly TRBD1 (5 bases). The CDR3 is made up of 14 amino acids. Trimming shortened V by 5 bases and J by 8 bases, and 19 bases separated the two germline ends. CDR1 is DFQATT and CDR2 is SNEGSKA in the germline V gene (reference sequence). CDR3 residues: CSAFGPGFRDEQFF. The CDR3 bases are TGCAGTGCTTTTGGGCCAGGGTTTCGGGATGAGCAGTTCTTC.

This clonotype was counted only a few times. This chain joins TRBV7-6 and TRBJ2-1; 9 bases are shared with TRBD2. The V and J ends lost 7 bases and 6 bases, in that order; junction bases with no gene match: 10. Germline V gene data show CDR1 as SGHVS and CDR2 as FNYEAQ. The CDR3 has 15 amino acids. CDR3 sequence reads: CASNRGGRALNEQFF. Written as DNA, the CDR3 is TGTGCCAGCAACCGGGGCGGGAGGGCCCTCAATGAGCAGTTCTTC.

This clonotype appeared a few times. The rearrangement joins TRBV29-1 to TRBJ2-7; the D gene is possibly TRBD1 (6 bases). V was clipped by 6 bases and J by 2 bases, with 14 bases between them. Per germline, CDR1 SQVTM and CDR2 ANQGSEA. The CDR3 extends over 13 amino acids. CDR3 DNA sequence: TGCAGCGTCCTCACAGGGTTGCCCTACGAGCAGTACTTC. It translates to CSVLTGLPYEQYF.

This clonotype was seen at least ten times. Compared with germline, one end of the junction differs, possibly owing to a read error. The V gene is TRBV10-3, the J gene TRBJ1-1, with D perhaps TRBD1 (5 bases). The CDR3 loop spans 15 amino acids. CDR1 and CDR2 (germline): ENHRY, SYGVKD. CDR3 bases: TGTGCCATCAGTGAGTCGGGGGTGGGGAACGCTGAAGCTTTCTTT. Translated: CAISESGVGNAEAFF.

This clonotype was seen a few times. The rearrangement uses TRBV30 and TRBJ2-3, with D hard to call. V gave up 7 bases and J gave up 7 bases, with 27 bases separating them. The CDR3 is 16 residues long. Germline CDR1 reads GTSNPN; CDR2 reads SVGIG (reference sequence). CDR3 in DNA: TGTGCCTTTACCGACGAGCAAAGGACCCCAGACAATACGCAGTATTTT. Translating gives CAFTDEQRTPDNTQYF. Supplemented by reference TRBV30 and TRBJ2-3, the full variable domain reads SQTIHQWPATLVQPVGSPLSLECTVEGTSNPNLYWYRQAAGRGLQLLFYSVGIGQISSEVPQNLSASRPQDRQFILSSKKLLLSDSGFYLCAFTDEQRTPDNTQYFGPGTRLTVL.

This clonotype came up a few times. The genes are TRBV19 and TRBJ1-5; D gene uncertain. The CDR3 length is 13 residues. V was cut by 5 bases and J by 6 bases, with 11 bases left in between. The germline CDR1 and CDR2 sequences are LNHDA and SQIVND (reference sequence). The CDR3 is CASSGSHGQPQHF. The CDR3 DNA follows: TGTGCCAGTAGTGGGAGTCATGGTCAGCCCCAGCATTTT.

Ten or more counts support this clonotype. The chain employs TRBV6-1 and TRBJ1-1; maybe TRBD1 (6 bases). CDR1 is MNHNS, CDR2 SASEGT, per germline. The CDR3 runs to 14 residues. The V and J ends lost 5 bases and 7 bases respectively, with 17 bases between them. The CDR3: CASSLLGAHDEAFF. As DNA, the CDR3 is TGTGCCAGCAGTCTTTTGGGGGCTCACGATGAAGCTTTCTTT.

The chain has TRBV7-2 and TRBJ2-5, with D tentatively TRBD1 (6 bases). V lost 6 bases, J lost 5 bases, and 19 bases lay in between. Per the germline V gene, CDR1 is SGHTA and CDR2 is FQGNSA. This CDR3 has 15 amino acids. The CDR3 nucleotides are TGTGCCAGCAGTCGTAACGCAGGGGTATGGGAGACCCAGTACTTC. Protein product: CASSRNAGVWETQYF.

This clonotype has only a few counts. The chain joins TRBV19 to TRBJ1-5; 8 bases fit TRBD1. The V and J ends lost 5 bases and 0 bases, in that order; junction bases with no gene match: 3. Looked up from germline, CDR1 is LNHDA and CDR2 is SQIVND (reference sequence). The CDR3 loop spans 15 amino acids. Written as DNA, the CDR3 is TGTGCCAGTAGTTACGGACAGGGTAGCAATCAGCCCCAGCATTTT. This sequence encodes CASSYGQGSNQPQHF.

This clonotype has a handful of counts. The CDR3 DNA reads as TGTGCCAGTAGGAGCGGGAGAGGTTACAATGAGCAGTTCTTC. Its translation is CASRSGRGYNEQFF. The chain is built from TRBV19 and TRBJ2-1; 8 bases map to TRBD2. V gave up 6 bases and J gave up 4 bases; unmatched junction bases: 5. CDR3 length: 14 residues. Germline V gene lookup returns CDR1 LNHDA and CDR2 SQIVND (reference sequence).

This clonotype was seen ten or more times. V gene TRBV9 combines with J gene TRBJ2-7, with TRBD2 matching over 8 bases. CDR3 size: 15 residues. Germline V gene lookup returns CDR1 SGDLS and CDR2 YYNGEE. With 4 bases clipped from V and 3 bases from J, the junction kept 9 bases outside the gene matches. This CDR3 is CASSRSGSSYYEQYF. The CDR3 coding sequence is TGTGCCAGCAGCCGCAGCGGGAGCTCCTACTACGAGCAGTACTTC.

This chain uses TRBV7-9 with TRBJ2-2, with 9 bases identical to TRBD1. The trim removed 3 bases at V and 6 bases at J, leaving 5 bases unmatched. The germline V gene encodes CDR1 SEHNR and CDR2 FQNEAQ (reference sequence). The CDR3 has 15 residues. The CDR3 is CASSFRTGAAGELFF. CDR3 DNA: TGTGCCAGCAGCTTCCGGACAGGGGCCGCCGGGGAGCTGTTTTTT.

This clonotype showed up many times. This sequence joins TRBV28 and TRBJ2-1; TRBD2 agrees at 7 bases. V lost 3 bases and J lost 5; bases outside the gene matches: 4. This CDR3 has 14 amino acids. Germline assignment: CDR1 MDHEN and CDR2 SYDVKM. The CDR3 protein is CASSLSGTNNEQFF. In nucleotides, the CDR3 is TGTGCCAGCAGTTTGTCCGGGACTAACAATGAGCAGTTCTTC.

This chain joins TRBV3-1 and TRBJ2-1; 14 nucleotides line up with TRBD2. Germline V lookup: CDR1 LGHDT, CDR2 YNNKEL (reference sequence). The J segment lost 8 bases and the V segment lost 1 base, leaving 13 bases of the junction unmatched. The CDR3 is 19 residues long. Written as DNA, the CDR3 is TGTGCCAGCAGCCAAGCGCCCGGGACTAGCGGGAGATATATGGATGAGCAGTTCTTC. The encoded protein is CASSQAPGTSGRYMDEQFF.

Remarks on this clonotype: Mismatch with germline at one junction end may stem from a read error. The chain has TRBV19 and TRBJ1-6; a possible D gene is TRBD1 (5 bases). Germline CDR1 LNHDA, CDR2 SQIVND (reference sequence). The CDR3 length is 14 residues. The CDR3 spells CASREGPSNPPLHF. CDR3 coding DNA: TGTGCCAGTAGAGAGGGACCCTCTAATCCACCCCTCCACTTT.

This clonotype showed up many times. The chain links TRBV24-1 to TRBJ2-5; D might be TRBD1 (6 bases). V dropped 4 bases and J dropped 5 bases, with 13 bases sitting between them. The CDR3 length is 14 residues. Germline V gives CDR1 KGHDR, CDR2 SFDVKD. The CDR3 DNA sequence: TGTGCCACCAGTGACCGCACAGGGTTGGAGACCCAGTACTTC. This sequence encodes CATSDRTGLETQYF.

This clonotype was picked up many times. The rearrangement uses TRBV24-1 and TRBJ2-3; TRBD1 matches at 7 bases. CDR3 length equals 15 residues. V shed 5 bases, J shed 5 bases, and the junction held 9 bases outside the gene matches. The germline gives CDR1 KGHDR, CDR2 SFDVKD. The CDR3 DNA reads TGTGCCACCAGTGCAGGGGGTCGTGAGGGAGATACGCAGTATTTT. Translation gives CATSAGGREGDTQYF.

This clonotype was seen only a few times. The chain employs TRBV6-1 and TRBJ2-1; D perhaps matches TRBD1 (5 bases). Germline values: CDR1 MNHNS, CDR2 SASEGT. V lost 6 bases to trimming and J lost 0 bases, with 15 bases between them. This CDR3 region has 16 residues. CDR3 sequence: CASRPVGRRSYNEQFF. The CDR3 bases are TGTGCCAGCAGGCCGGTGGGGCGCCGCTCCTACAATGAGCAGTTCTTC.

This clonotype was found many times. The V call is TRBV24-1, the J call TRBJ2-1; maybe TRBD2 (6 bases). The ends were cut back, 11 bases at V and 2 bases at J, with 18 bases in the middle. CDR3 length equals 15 residues. Germline CDR1 reads KGHDR; CDR2 reads SFDVKD. DNA for the CDR3: TGTGCCAGTGATAGCGAGCGCGGGACCTACAATGAGCAGTTCTTC. Translated: CASDSERGTYNEQFF.

This clonotype was seen many times. The chain combines TRBV7-2 with TRBJ2-5; 7 nucleotides match TRBD2. V trimming: 5 bases; J trimming: 1 base; junction bases outside the gene matches: 7. Germline CDR1 SGHTA, CDR2 FQGNSA. This CDR3 spans 15 amino acids. CDR3 loop: CASSPLGEGQETQYF. The CDR3, as DNA: TGTGCCAGCAGCCCTTTGGGGGAGGGCCAAGAGACCCAGTACTTC.

This clonotype was recorded a few times. The genes are TRBV6-1 and TRBJ1-3; no definite D call. This CDR3 region has 15 residues. The germline V gene encodes CDR1 MNHNS and CDR2 SASEGT. V dropped 6 bases and J dropped 0 bases, with 12 bases sitting between them. For the CDR3, the DNA is TGTGCCAGCAGCCTACCACGGAACTCTGGAAACACCATATATTTT. It codes for CASSLPRNSGNTIYF.

This clonotype was picked up many times. The V call is TRBV14, the J call TRBJ2-6; possibly TRBD1 or TRBD2 for D (5 bases each). The germline V gene has CDR1 SGHDN and CDR2 FVKESK. V lost 4 bases to trimming and J lost 0 bases, with 13 bases between them. The CDR3 length is 17 residues. CDR3 region: CASSRWGRNSGANVLTF. CDR3 DNA sequence: TGTGCCAGCAGCCGCTGGGGACGGAACTCTGGGGCCAACGTCCTGACTTTC.

Ten or more counts support this clonotype. The V gene is TRBV27, the J gene TRBJ2-3; D gene ambiguous. V dropped 1 base and J dropped 2 bases, with 7 bases sitting between them. The CDR3 covers 14 residues. Germline values: CDR1 MNHEY, CDR2 SMNVEV (reference sequence). CDR3 nucleotides: TGTGCCAGCAGTTTATTGGCCCTCACAGATACGCAGTATTTT. It codes for CASSLLALTDTQYF.